This TCR beta chain was recorded in a study of blood T cell repertoires in COVID-19. Study-level information: Researchers got acute and convalescent COVID-19 samples from the United States, Italy and Spain. T cells, B-cell-depleted T cells, or PBMCs provided the cDNA or gDNA that served as material.

This CDR3 comprises 15 residues. The V segment lost 0 bases and the J segment 8 bases; nucleotides outside the gene matches: 7. Germline assignment: CDR1 MNHEY and CDR2 SVGAGI. Per the original methods: Cell counts per sample came from amplifying reference gene primers. Assay used: immunoSEQ multiplex PCR; TCRdb lists only in-frame clones, some missing. Clone size and the V and J calls come from that table; the DNA yielded D and trimming. The sample carries some 240,000 clones, about 83% recorded once. The V and J genes are TRBV6-5 and TRBJ1-2, with TRBD1 matching 9 bases. The origin of this receptor is a woman aged 40 to 50 who had recovered from COVID-19. The sample taken for sequencing was peripheral blood. The CDR3 nucleotides are TGTGCCAGCAGTTACTCCTACAGGGGGCAGCGGGGCTACACCTTC. This encodes CASSYSYRGQRGYTF.